Following are 7 T cell receptor beta chains from one sample sequenced in a study of blood T cell repertoires in COVID-19. Assay used: immunoSEQ multiplex PCR; TCRdb lists only in-frame clones, some missing. The repertoire holds 390,000 or so clones, with around 90% as singletons. Sequencing used peripheral blood. Source of these receptors: a man in his late teens or twenties with active or convalescent COVID-19.

The rearrangement uses TRBV18 and TRBJ1-1; D uncertain. The V end was cut by 2 bases, the J end by 1 base, with 8 bases between. This CDR3 comprises 14 residues. Germline CDR1 KGHSH, CDR2 LQKENI. The CDR3 is CASSPIAANTEAFF. The CDR3 DNA sequence: TGTGCCAGCTCACCAATCGCGGCGAACACTGAAGCTTTCTTT.

The chain links TRBV9 to TRBJ2-7; a possible D gene is TRBD1 (5 bases). CDR3 length: 15 residues. The ends were cut back, 2 bases at V and 5 bases at J, with 17 bases in the middle. Germline CDR1 reads SGDLS; CDR2 reads YYNGEE. The CDR3 protein is CASSVAGKSFDEQYF. The CDR3 bases are TGTGCCAGCAGCGTTGCAGGGAAGTCCTTTGACGAGCAGTACTTC. Full variable domain (remainder filled in from reference TRBV9 and TRBJ2-7): DSGVTQTPKHLITATGQRVTLRCSPRSGDLSVYWYQQSLDQGLQFLIQYYNGEERAKGNILERFSAQQFPDLHSELNLSSLELGDSALYFCASSVAGKSFDEQYFGPGTRLTVT.

Only a few counts were recorded for this clone. The V gene is TRBV6-5, the J gene TRBJ1-4; the D gene is possibly TRBD1 (5 bases). Deletions cut 5 bases from V and 8 bases from J, with 18 bases between. Germline CDR1 is MNHEY and CDR2 is SVGAGI. This CDR3 has 15 residues. This chain's CDR3 is CASSPSGGIQEKLFF. CDR3 nucleotide sequence: TGTGCCAGCAGTCCATCGGGGGGAATTCAAGAAAAACTGTTTTTT.

The genes are TRBV9 and TRBJ1-4; D not certain. From germline, CDR1 is SGDLS and CDR2 YYNGEE. This CDR3 is 14 amino acids long. V was cut by 4 bases and J by 7 bases, with 14 bases left in between. In DNA, the CDR3 is TGTGCCAGCAGCTTGGGTCAGCGTCCTGAAAAACTGTTTTTT. It encodes CASSLGQRPEKLFF.

The rearrangement uses TRBV28 and TRBJ1-1; D uncertain. The CDR3 consists of 12 residues. The V gene lost 5 bases and the J gene lost 4 bases, with 8 bases spanning the gap. Germline CDR1 and CDR2: MDHEN and SYDVKM. CDR3 in amino acids: CASSRVGTEAFF. The CDR3 region has the DNA TGTGCCAGCAGTCGGGTGGGCACTGAAGCTTTCTTT.

The chain has TRBV19 and TRBJ1-4; unclear D gene. Germline lookup yields CDR1 LNHDA and CDR2 SQIVND (reference sequence). Trimming removed 5 bases at V and 7 bases at J, with 20 bases between. The CDR3 is 16 residues long. The chain's CDR3 is CASSLTTYSAVEKLFF. The CDR3 bases are TGTGCCAGTAGTCTGACTACTTACAGCGCCGTTGAAAAACTGTTTTTT. Full variable domain (rest looked up from reference TRBV19 and TRBJ1-4): DGGITQSPKYLFRKEGQNVTLSCEQNLNHDAMYWYRQDPGQGLRLIYYSQIVNDFQKGDIAEGYSVSREKKESFPLTVTSAQKNPTAFYLCASSLTTYSAVEKLFFGSGTQLSVL.

The chain couples TRBV6-5 to TRBJ1-1; D possibly corresponds to TRBD1 (6 bases). The V gene's germline CDR1 is MNHEY and CDR2 SVGAGI. V was cut by 6 bases and J by 7 bases, with 12 bases left in between. This CDR3 comprises 12 residues. Written as DNA, the CDR3 is TGTGCCAGCAGGCAGGGGACGGGTGAAGCTTTCTTT. Protein: CASRQGTGEAFF.